A selection of T cell receptor beta chains follows, all from one sample in a study of OX40 agonist ivuxolimab in advanced cancers. The method was immunoSEQ multiplex PCR; TCRdb's version includes in-frame clones alone and lacks a portion of them. The data show tens of thousands of clones, 80% seen once. The source was CD4+ or CD8+ T cells sorted from blood, collected in a trial of the OX40 agonist ivuxolimab. The receptors come from an adult with an advanced solid tumor such as melanoma, head and neck, liver or kidney cancer. Each CDR3 is given with its conserved first and last residue. The D gene is left open where the match is weak. Size tells how often a clone was seen (once, few, many) or the class of an expanded clone, and some rows leave it out.

NA	TRBV7-9	TRBJ2-1	NA	TGTGCCAGCAGCTTAGAGACCCAGCGGGAGTTCTTC	CASSLETQREFF
TRBD2	TRBV5-1	TRBJ2-1	NA	TGCGCCAGCAGCTTGGGGGTTGGGGGGACTAGCGGGAGAAGGGCCTACAATGAGCAGTTCTTC	CASSLGVGGTSGRRAYNEQFF
TRBD1	TRBV6-1	TRBJ1-2	NA	TGTGCCAGCAGTGAAGTAACAGGGGGGCTTAGCTATGGCTACACCTTC	CASSEVTGGLSYGYTF
NA	TRBV5-1	TRBJ2-3	NA	TGCGCCAGCAGCTTGGGCGGGAGCACAGATACGCAGTATTTT	CASSLGGSTDTQYF
NA	TRBV7-9	TRBJ2-3	few	TGTGCCAGCAGCTCCCTATTGATAACAGGACTCACAGATACGCAGTATTTT	CASSSLLITGLTDTQYF
NA	TRBV18	TRBJ2-2	NA	TGTGCCAGCTCACCACCCTACACCGGGGCCACCGGGGAGCTGTTTTTT	CASSPPYTGATGELFF
NA	TRBV5-5	TRBJ1-5	NA	TGTGCCAGCAGCCATTCCGGGAACCGGCATCAGCCCCAGCATTTT	CASSHSGNRHQPQHF
TRBD2	TRBV4-1	TRBJ2-1	few	TGCGCCAGCAGCCATTGGAATAGCGGGAGTAGTTTTTCCTACAATGAGCAGTTCTTC	CASSHWNSGSSFSYNEQFF
TRBD2	TRBV29-1	TRBJ2-1	NA	TGCAGCGTTGAAGGGGGACTAGCGGGAGGGATGTACAATGAGCAGTTCTTC	CSVEGGLAGGMYNEQFF
TRBD2	TRBV10-1	TRBJ2-2	NA	TGCGCCAGCAGTGAAAGCGGGAGACACGGGGAGCTGTTTTTT	CASSESGRHGELFF
NA	TRBV19	TRBJ2-7	once	TGTGCCAGTAGTATCCTGTGGGGCAGGGGCCCGACCTACGAGCAGTACTTC	CASSILWGRGPTYEQYF
NA	TRBV7-9	TRBJ1-2	NA	TGTGCCAGCAGCTTAGCGGCAGGGACCTACACCTTC	CASSLAAGTYTF
NA	TRBV18	TRBJ1-4	NA	TGTGCCAGCTCATCAGGCCGAGGGCGGGTCGAAAAACTGTTTTTT	CASSSGRGRVEKLFF
TRBD1	TRBV28	TRBJ1-2	NA	TGTGCCAGCAGTTCTATCGGGACAGGGAACTATGGCTACACCTTC	CASSSIGTGNYGYTF
TRBD2	TRBV7-2	TRBJ2-1	NA	TGTGCCAGCAGCCCCCGGACTAGCGGGAGGAATGAGCAGTTCTTC	CASSPRTSGRNEQFF
NA	TRBV2	TRBJ1-5	NA	TGTGCCAGCAGTTTAAACAGGGCTAGCAATCAGCCCCAGCATTTT	CASSLNRASNQPQHF
NA	TRBV5-8	TRBJ2-7	NA	TGTGCCAGCAGCTGGGACTCCTACGAGCAGTACTTC	CASSWDSYEQYF
NA	TRBV11-2	TRBJ1-1	NA	TGTGCCAGCAGCCGGGACGGCCAAAGGGGTGAAGCTTTCTTT	CASSRDGQRGEAFF
TRBD1	TRBV7-2	TRBJ2-3	NA	TGTGCCAGCAGCTTGGGACAGGGGGATACGCAGTATTTT	CASSLGQGDTQYF
TRBD2	TRBV7-2	TRBJ2-1	NA	TGTGCCAGCAGCTTAGATGGAGTCGCAGCGGGAGTGTCCTACAATGAGCAGTTCTTC	CASSLDGVAAGVSYNEQFF
TRBD2	TRBV9	TRBJ2-1	NA	TGTGCCAGCAGCGTACAACCTAAGGGTAGCGGGAGGATAAGCTCCTACAATGAGCAGTTCTTC	CASSVQPKGSGRISSYNEQFF
NA	TRBV7-9	TRBJ1-1	NA	TGTGCCAGCAGCCCTGGGTTGAACACTGAAGCTTTCTTT	CASSPGLNTEAFF
NA	TRBV27	TRBJ1-2	NA	TGTGCCAGCAGTTTAATGGGAGTGAATGGCTACACCTTC	CASSLMGVNGYTF
NA	TRBV7-9	TRBJ1-1	NA	TGTGCCAGCAGCATCGTCTCCGGGCCGAACACTGAAGCTTTCTTT	CASSIVSGPNTEAFF
TRBD1	TRBV25-1	TRBJ2-3	NA	TGTGCCAGCAGTGAATATATGGGGGGACAGGGCACAGATACGCAGTATTTT	CASSEYMGGQGTDTQYF